Reported below is one TCR beta chain. Its antigen is not identified. This entry comes from a study of CD4 T cells in relation to SARS-CoV-2 and coronaviruses. Profiled with immunoSEQ multiplex PCR; TCRdb holds only in-frame clones, not every one. Altogether over 15,000 clones are present, about 76% being singletons, with the ten largest covering 30%. CD4+ T cells from unexposed donors were obtained before the COVID-19 pandemic (2011-2018). After around nine days of culture, CD4+ T cells were isolated. This CDR3 is built from 15 residues. Germline CDR1 reads SGHRS; CDR2 reads YFSETQ. V was clipped by 5 bases and J by 0 bases, with 9 bases between them.

The TCR originated in a human donor in good health. The gene calls are TRBV5-1 and TRBJ1-6; D gene unclear. Sequencing input: CD4+ T cells from PBMCs, cultured in vitro. CDR3 sequence: CASSLKSSYNSPLHF. The CDR3 region has the DNA TGCGCCAGCAGTCTCAAGAGCTCCTATAATTCACCCCTCCACTTT.